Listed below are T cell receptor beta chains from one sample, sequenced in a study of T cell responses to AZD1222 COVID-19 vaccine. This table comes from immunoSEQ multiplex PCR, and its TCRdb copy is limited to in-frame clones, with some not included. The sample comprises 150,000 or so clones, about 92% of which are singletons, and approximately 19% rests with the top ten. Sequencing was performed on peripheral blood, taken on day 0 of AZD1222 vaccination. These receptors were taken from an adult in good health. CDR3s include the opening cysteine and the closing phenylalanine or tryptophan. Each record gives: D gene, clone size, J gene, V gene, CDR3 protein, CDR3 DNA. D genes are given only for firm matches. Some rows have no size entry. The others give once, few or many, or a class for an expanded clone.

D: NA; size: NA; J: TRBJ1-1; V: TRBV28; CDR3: CASSLASLGQPEAFF; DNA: TGTGCCAGCAGTTTAGCTTCACTGGGACAACCTGAAGCTTTCTTT
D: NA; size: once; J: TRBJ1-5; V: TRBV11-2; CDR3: CASSLDHGAHQPQHF; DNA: TGTGCCAGCAGCTTAGATCACGGGGCTCATCAGCCCCAGCATTTT
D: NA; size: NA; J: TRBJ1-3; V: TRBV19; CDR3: CASSKGDTIYF; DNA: TGTGCCAGTAGTAAGGGGGACACCATATATTTT
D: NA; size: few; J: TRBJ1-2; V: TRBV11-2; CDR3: CASSLVGGWNYGYTF; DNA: TGTGCCAGCAGCTTAGTTGGGGGTTGGAACTATGGCTACACCTTC
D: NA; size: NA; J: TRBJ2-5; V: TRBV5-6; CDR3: CASSLEGTGYRTQYF; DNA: TGTGCCAGCAGCTTGGAGGGGACTGGCTACAGGACCCAGTACTTC
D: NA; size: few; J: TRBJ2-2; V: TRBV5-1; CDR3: CASSLRGSGNTGELFF; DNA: TGCGCCAGCAGCTTGAGAGGAAGCGGGAACACCGGGGAGCTGTTTTTT
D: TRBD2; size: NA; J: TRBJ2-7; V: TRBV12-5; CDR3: CASAGGGSGYEQYF; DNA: TGTGCTAGTGCCGGAGGCGGGAGTGGCTACGAGCAGTACTTC
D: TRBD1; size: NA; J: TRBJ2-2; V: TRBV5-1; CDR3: CASSDKGASGELFF; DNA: TGCGCCAGCAGCGATAAGGGGGCTTCCGGGGAGCTGTTTTTT
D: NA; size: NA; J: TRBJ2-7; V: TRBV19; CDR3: CATLSYEQYF; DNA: TGTGCCACCCTATCCTACGAGCAGTACTTC
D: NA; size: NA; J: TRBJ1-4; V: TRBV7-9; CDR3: CASSLPSLGVTTNEKLFF; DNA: TGTGCCAGCAGCTTACCCAGTCTGGGGGTGACAACTAATGAAAAACTGTTTTTT
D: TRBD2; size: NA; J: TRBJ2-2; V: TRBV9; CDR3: CASSVGLAGDPGELFF; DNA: TGTGCCAGCAGCGTCGGACTAGCGGGAGATCCCGGGGAGCTGTTTTTT
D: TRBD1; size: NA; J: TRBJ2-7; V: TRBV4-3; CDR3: CASSQEEGRDRGTYEQYF; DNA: TGCGCCAGCAGCCAAGAAGAGGGGAGGGACAGGGGTACGTACGAGCAGTACTTC
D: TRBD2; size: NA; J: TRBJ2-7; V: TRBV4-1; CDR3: CASSQERTSGSYEQYF; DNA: TGCGCCAGCAGCCAAGAGCGGACTAGCGGATCCTACGAGCAGTACTTC
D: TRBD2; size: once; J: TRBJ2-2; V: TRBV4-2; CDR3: CASSQESGRGTGELFF; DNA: TGTGCCAGCAGCCAAGAGAGCGGGAGGGGGACCGGGGAGCTGTTTTTT
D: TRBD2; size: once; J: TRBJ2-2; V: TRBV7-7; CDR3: CASSLMGGREDTGELFF; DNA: TGTGCTAGCAGCCTTATGGGAGGGCGTGAGGACACCGGGGAGCTGTTTTTT
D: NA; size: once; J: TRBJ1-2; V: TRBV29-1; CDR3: CSVAAGQRNYGYTF; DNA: TGCAGCGTTGCAGCAGGGCAAAGGAACTATGGCTACACCTTC
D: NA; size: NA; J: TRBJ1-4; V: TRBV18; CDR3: CASSPLIGVMATNEKLFF; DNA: TGTGCCAGCTCACCACTGATCGGGGTTATGGCAACTAATGAAAAACTGTTTTTT
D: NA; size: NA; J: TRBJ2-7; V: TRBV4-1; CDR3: CASSQTRGGGFHEQYF; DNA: TGCGCCAGCAGCCAAACAAGGGGAGGGGGCTTCCACGAGCAGTACTTC
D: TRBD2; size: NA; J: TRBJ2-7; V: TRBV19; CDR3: CASNGPGLAGLEQYF; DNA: TGTGCCAGTAATGGACCGGGACTAGCTGGTCTCGAACAGTACTTC
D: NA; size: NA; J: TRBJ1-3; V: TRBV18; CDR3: CASSPRTVSGNTIYF; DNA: TGTGCCAGCTCACCCCGGACGGTCTCTGGAAACACCATATATTTT
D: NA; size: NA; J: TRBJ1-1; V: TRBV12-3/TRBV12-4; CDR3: CASSLMEDTEAFF; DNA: TGTGCCAGCAGTTTAATGGAGGACACTGAAGCTTTCTTT
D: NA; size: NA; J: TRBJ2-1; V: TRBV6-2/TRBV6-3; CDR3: CASSYPGLGHNEQFF; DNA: TGTGCCAGCAGTTATCCAGGGTTGGGACACAATGAGCAGTTCTTC
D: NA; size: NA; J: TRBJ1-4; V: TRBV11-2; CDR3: CASSLHARPGRGEKLFF; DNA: TGTGCCAGCAGCTTACACGCCCGACCAGGCCGGGGTGAAAAACTGTTTTTT
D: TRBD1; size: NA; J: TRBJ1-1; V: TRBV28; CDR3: CASSETGGDTEAFF; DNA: TGTGCCAGCAGTGAGACAGGGGGGGACACTGAAGCTTTCTTT
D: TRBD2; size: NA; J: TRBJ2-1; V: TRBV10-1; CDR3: CASSEVASGSSDEQFF; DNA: TGCGCCAGCAGTGAGGTGGCTAGCGGGAGCAGCGATGAGCAGTTCTTC
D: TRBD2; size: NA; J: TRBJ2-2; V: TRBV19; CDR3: CASSRVRLAGGTGELFF; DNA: TGTGCCAGTAGTAGGGTTAGACTAGCGGGAGGGACCGGGGAGCTGTTTTTT